This TCR beta chain appears in the sequencing data of a study of cytomegalovirus exposure and HLA in healthy donors. This PCR relied on a set of 60 Vbeta primers and 13 Jbeta primers. Generated by immunoSEQ multiplex PCR, the TCRdb table keeps only in-frame clones and is missing some. The repertoire consists of more than 95,000 clones, with roughly 78% occurring once and the leading ten covering less than 4.5%. As to this clone: Its specificity is not known.

Study-wide points: TCR beta V- and J-gene trimming, according to a later analysis, was linked to a missense DCLRE1C variant. The dataset shows that most TCR sequences were rare, while some public TCRs occurred in many donors. Reportedly, diagnosis of cytomegalovirus status by the classifier showed high specificity and sensitivity. Sequencing likely produced, as an artifact, a cluster of highly shared sequence variants.

This CDR3 is built from 14 residues. The ends lost 4 bases at V and 3 bases at J; junction bases unmatched: 5. From germline, CDR1 is SGHRS and CDR2 YFSETQ. The chain employs TRBV5-1 and TRBJ2-3, with 7 bases identical to TRBD1. The sample was PBMCs. This TCR derives from a young man in good health and CMV-seronegative. In nucleotides, the CDR3 is TGCGCCAGCAGCATCGGGACAGAAACAGATACGCAGTATTTT. Translation: CASSIGTETDTQYF.